This T cell receptor (beta chain) was sequenced for a study of HIV-infected patients and healthy controls (dated by TCRdb to the mid-2010s). In its sample, this clonotype was seen many times. No cognate antigen has been identified for it. Per-nucleotide qualities are absent, and no much larger clonotype sits a single base away. Library creation used 5' RACE. The sequencing machine was an Illumina MiSeq. TCRdb itself trimmed the public reads at Q25 with fastp, ran MiXCR and retained productive beta chains. One record per CDR3 amino acid sequence lists the most common genes and DNA. The table for this sample lists fewer than 20,000 distinct CDR3 sequences; 15% to 20% of them were counted only once. 33% of the sample comes from the top ten. Trimming takes 0 bases off V and 4 bases off J; junction bases not matched to a gene: 7. Inclusive of the bounding cysteine and phenylalanine, the CDR3 is 15 residues long. Here the CDR3 DNA is all that survives: 45 bases in frame from base 1. CDR1 DFQATT and CDR2 SNEGSKA were looked up in the germline V gene (reference sequence).

Sequenced input: CD8+ T cells from blood. The clonotype originates from a human donor in good health. The sequence joins TRBV20-1 to TRBJ2-7, with 9 junctional bases fitting TRBD2. The CDR3: CSARDLAGNGYEQYF. The DNA sequence reads TGCAGTGCTAGAGATCTAGCGGGAAACGGGTACGAGCAGTACTTC.